This TCR beta chain was identified during a study of blood T cell repertoires in COVID-19. Study details: The cDNA or gDNA used as material had been derived from T cells, B-cell-depleted T cells, or PBMCs.

Original methodology: Amplifying reference gene primers gave estimates of nucleated cell counts. The repertoire was sequenced with immunoSEQ multiplex PCR; TCRdb's copy has only in-frame clones and lacks some. V and J calls plus clone size are reproduced from that table; the DNA served to infer D and trimming. The repertoire holds approximately 72,000 clones, with around nine tenths as singletons. CDR1 is PRHDT and CDR2 is FYEKMQ in the germline V gene (reference sequence). V gave up 8 bases and J gave up 1 base, with 18 bases separating them. The CDR3 is 15 residues long. There are a few counts of this clone.

The material sequenced was peripheral blood. The TCR comes from a woman in her fifties or sixties with acute or convalescent COVID-19. V usage is TRBV13 and J usage is TRBJ2-7, with D tentatively TRBD1 (5 bases). The DNA for the CDR3 is TGTGCCAGCGCTGACGCAGGGTCTTTATCCTACGAGCAGTACTTC. It is translated as CASADAGSLSYEQYF.